One TCR beta chain is described in this entry. Both 60 Vbeta primers and 13 Jbeta primers went into the PCR. Libraries were prepared by immunoSEQ multiplex PCR; TCRdb keeps only in-frame clonotypes and omits some of them. The sample records about 37,000 clones, approximately 82% being singletons. The CDR3 is made up of 11 amino acids. From germline, CDR1 is LGHNT and CDR2 FRNRAP. V gave up 7 bases and J gave up 5 bases, with 6 bases separating them. This specimen comes from a study of cytomegalovirus exposure and HLA in healthy donors. The chain is built from TRBV12-5 and TRBJ1-5; no clear D. The source is a woman under 30 in good health and CMV-seropositive. Sequenced input: PBMCs. CDR3 sequence (DNA): TGTGCTAGTGCCATAGATCAGCCCCAGCATTTT. Translating gives CASAIDQPQHF. Full variable domain (outside the CDR3, taken from reference TRBV12-5 and TRBJ1-5): DARVTQTPRHKVTEMGQEVTMRCQPILGHNTVFWYRQTMMQGLELLAYFRNRAPLDDSGMPKDRFSAEMPDATLATLKIQPSEPRDSAVYFCASAIDQPQHFGDGTRLSIL.